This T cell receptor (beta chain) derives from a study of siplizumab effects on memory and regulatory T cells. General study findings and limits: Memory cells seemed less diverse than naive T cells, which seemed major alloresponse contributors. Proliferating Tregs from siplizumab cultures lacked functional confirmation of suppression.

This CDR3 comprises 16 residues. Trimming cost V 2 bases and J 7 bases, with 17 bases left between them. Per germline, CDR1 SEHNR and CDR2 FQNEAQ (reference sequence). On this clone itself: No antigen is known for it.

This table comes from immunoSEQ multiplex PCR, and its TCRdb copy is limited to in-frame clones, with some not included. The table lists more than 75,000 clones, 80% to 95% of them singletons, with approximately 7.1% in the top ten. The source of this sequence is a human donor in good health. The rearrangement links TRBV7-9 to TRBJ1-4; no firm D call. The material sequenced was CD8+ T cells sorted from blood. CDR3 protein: CASSLFSIGLGEKLFF. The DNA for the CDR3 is TGTGCCAGCAGCTTATTTTCGATAGGGTTAGGTGAAAAACTGTTTTTT. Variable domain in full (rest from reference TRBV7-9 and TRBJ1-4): DTGVSQNPRHKITKRGQNVTFRCDPISEHNRLYWYRQTLGQGPEFLTYFQNEAQLEKSRLLSDRFSAERPKGSFSTLEIQRTEQGDSAMYLCASSLFSIGLGEKLFFGSGTQLSVL.